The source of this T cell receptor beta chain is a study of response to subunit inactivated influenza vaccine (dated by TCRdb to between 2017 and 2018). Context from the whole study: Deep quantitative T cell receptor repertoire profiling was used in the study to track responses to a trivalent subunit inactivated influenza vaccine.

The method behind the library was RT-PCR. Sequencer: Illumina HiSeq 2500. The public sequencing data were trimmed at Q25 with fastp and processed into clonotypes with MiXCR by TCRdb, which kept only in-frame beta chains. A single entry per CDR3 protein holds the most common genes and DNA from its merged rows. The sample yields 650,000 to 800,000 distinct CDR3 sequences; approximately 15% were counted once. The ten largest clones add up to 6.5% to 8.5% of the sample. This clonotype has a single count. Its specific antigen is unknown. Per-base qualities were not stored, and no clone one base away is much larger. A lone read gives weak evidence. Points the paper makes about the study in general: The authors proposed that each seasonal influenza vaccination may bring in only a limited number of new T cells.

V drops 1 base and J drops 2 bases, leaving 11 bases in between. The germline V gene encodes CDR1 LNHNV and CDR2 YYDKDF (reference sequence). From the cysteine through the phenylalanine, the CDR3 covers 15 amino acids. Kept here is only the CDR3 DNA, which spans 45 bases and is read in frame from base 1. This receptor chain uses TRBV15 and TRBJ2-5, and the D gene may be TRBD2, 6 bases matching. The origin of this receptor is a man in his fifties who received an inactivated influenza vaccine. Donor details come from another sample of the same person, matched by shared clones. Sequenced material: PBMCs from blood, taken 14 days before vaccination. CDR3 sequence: CATSRAAGPQETQYF. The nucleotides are TGTGCCACCAGCAGAGCTGCGGGACCTCAAGAGACCCAGTACTTC.